This T cell receptor beta chain was identified during a study of blood T cell repertoires in COVID-19. Study-level background: T cells, B-cell-depleted T cells, or PBMCs supplied cDNA or gDNA.

Profiling relied on immunoSEQ multiplex PCR, and the TCRdb table lists in-frame clones only, not all of them. The profile covers about 220,000 clones, with roughly 84% appearing a single time and over 2.5% taken by the ten largest. Germline V lookup: CDR1 MNHEY, CDR2 SMNVEV (reference sequence). The CDR3 runs 13 residues. Trimming shortened V by 6 bases and J by 0 bases, and 9 bases separated the two germline ends. This clone was recorded only once. The material sequenced was peripheral blood. The chain links TRBV27 to TRBJ2-7, with D possibly matching TRBD2 (5 bases). The clonotype originates from a man aged 50 to 60 who had recovered from COVID-19. Here the CDR3 reads CASRDGNSYEQYF. The CDR3 nucleotides read TGTGCCAGCAGAGACGGGAACTCCTACGAGCAGTACTTC.